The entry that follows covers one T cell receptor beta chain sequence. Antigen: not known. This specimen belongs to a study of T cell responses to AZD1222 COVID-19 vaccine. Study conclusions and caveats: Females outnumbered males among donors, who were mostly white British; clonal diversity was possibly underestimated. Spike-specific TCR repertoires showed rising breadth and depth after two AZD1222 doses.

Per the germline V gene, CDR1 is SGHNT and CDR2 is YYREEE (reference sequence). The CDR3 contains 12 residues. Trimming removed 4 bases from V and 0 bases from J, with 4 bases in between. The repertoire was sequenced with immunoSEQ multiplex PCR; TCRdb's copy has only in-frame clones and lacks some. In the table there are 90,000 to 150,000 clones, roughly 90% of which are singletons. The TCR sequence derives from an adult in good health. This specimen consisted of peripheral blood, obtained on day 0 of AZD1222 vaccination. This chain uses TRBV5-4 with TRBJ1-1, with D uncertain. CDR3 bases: TGTGCCAGCAGCGGTATGAACACTGAAGCTTTCTTT. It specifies CASSGMNTEAFF. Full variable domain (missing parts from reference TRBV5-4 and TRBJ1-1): ETGVTQSPTHLIKTRGQQVTLRCSSQSGHNTVSWYQQALGQGPQFIFQYYREEENGRGNFPPRFSGLQFPNYSSELNVNALELDDSALYLCASSGMNTEAFFGQGTRLTVV.